The rows below give T cell receptor beta chains drawn from one sample of a study of blood T cell repertoires in COVID-19. Only in-frame clones appear in the TCRdb table, and some are missing; sequencing was by immunoSEQ multiplex PCR. The sample lists about 73,000 clones, 80% to 85% occurring once. Input material: peripheral blood. Receptor source: a woman aged 55-75 years with acute or convalescent COVID-19. Both conserved end residues are part of each CDR3. The order of the fields is D gene, J gene, clone size, CDR3 length, V gene, CDR3 protein, CDR3 DNA. The D gene is left open where the match is weak. Clone sizes are given selectively: once, few, many, or a class where the clone is expanded.

TRBD1 | TRBJ1-1 | - | 12 | TRBV12-3/TRBV12-4 | CASSFTGERAFF | TGTGCCAGCAGTTTTACAGGGGAAAGGGCTTTCTTT
- | TRBJ1-1 | few | 17 | TRBV7-9 | CASSLRVAGASGTEAFF | TGTGCCAGCAGCTTAAGGGTCGCGGGGGCGAGTGGGACTGAAGCTTTCTTT
- | TRBJ1-5 | - | 13 | TRBV3-1/TRBV3-2 | CASSDTRGQPQHF | TGTGCCAGCAGTGACACCCGGGGTCAGCCCCAGCATTTT
TRBD2 | TRBJ2-1 | once | 16 | TRBV29-1 | CSALYPGLAGGGEQFF | TGCAGCGCATTATACCCGGGACTAGCGGGAGGTGGAGAGCAGTTCTTC
TRBD2 | TRBJ2-3 | once | 15 | TRBV9 | CASSRASGDTDTQYF | TGTGCCAGCAGCCGAGCTAGCGGGGACACAGATACGCAGTATTTT
TRBD1 | TRBJ1-2 | many | 14 | TRBV7-8 | CASSPRTGTYGYTF | TGTGCCAGCAGCCCGAGGACAGGGACCTATGGCTACACCTTC
- | TRBJ1-6 | few | 14 | TRBV5-6 | CASSLEQGNSPLHF | TGTGCCAGCAGCTTGGAACAGGGTAATTCACCCCTCCACTTT
- | TRBJ2-7 | once | 19 | TRBV23-1 | CASSHLNFRQRERRYEQYF | TGCGCCAGCAGTCACCTTAATTTCCGGCAGCGAGAACGTCGCTACGAGCAGTACTTC
- | TRBJ1-5 | - | 16 | TRBV25-1 | CASSVLQGRGNQPQHF | TGTGCCAGCAGTGTTCTACAGGGTCGGGGCAATCAGCCCCAGCATTTT
TRBD2 | TRBJ2-2 | - | 16 | TRBV3-1/TRBV3-2 | CASSYGTSGRIGELFF | TGTGCCAGCAGCTATGGGACTAGCGGGAGAATCGGGGAGCTGTTTTTT
TRBD1 | TRBJ2-7 | - | 15 | TRBV7-2 | CASSRTGLVGYEQYF | TGTGCCAGCAGCCGGACAGGCCTGGTGGGGTACGAGCAGTACTTC
- | TRBJ1-6 | - | 14 | TRBV2 | CASSRYTFASPLHF | TGTGCCAGCAGCAGATACACCTTTGCTTCACCCCTCCACTTT
TRBD2 | TRBJ2-1 | - | 13 | TRBV5-1 | CASSTGLANEQFF | TGCGCCAGCAGCACCGGACTAGCCAATGAGCAGTTCTTC
TRBD2 | TRBJ2-2 | - | 15 | TRBV6-4 | CASSGTSGSTGELFF | TGTGCCAGCAGTGGGACTAGCGGGAGCACCGGGGAGCTGTTTTTT
TRBD2 | TRBJ2-1 | - | 15 | TRBV11-3 | CASSFSGTSYNEQFF | TGTGCCAGCAGCTTTTCCGGGACTAGCTACAATGAGCAGTTCTTC
TRBD1 | TRBJ1-5 | - | 15 | TRBV19 | CASRRTGSGNQPQHF | TGTGCCAGTAGACGGACAGGGTCTGGCAATCAGCCCCAGCATTTT
TRBD1 | TRBJ1-1 | - | 13 | TRBV29-1 | CSVDRGQSTEAFF | TGCAGCGTAGACAGGGGGCAGAGCACTGAAGCTTTCTTT
TRBD2 | TRBJ2-7 | few | 13 | TRBV19 | CASSIGGGYEQYF | TGTGCCAGTAGTATTGGGGGGGGCTACGAGCAGTACTTC
- | TRBJ1-3 | - | 15 | TRBV30 | CAGYWTARSGNTIYF | TGTGCCGGGTACTGGACAGCCCGGAGTGGAAACACCATATATTTT
- | TRBJ1-4 | - | 17 | TRBV27 | CASSFSGAGAANEKLFF | TGTGCCAGCAGTTTTTCAGGGGCGGGCGCAGCTAATGAAAAACTGTTTTTT
TRBD2 | TRBJ2-1 | - | 16 | TRBV11-1 | CASSFLAGGRGNEQFF | TGTGCCAGCAGCTTCCTAGCGGGAGGCAGGGGCAATGAGCAGTTCTTC
- | TRBJ2-3 | - | 13 | TRBV6-5 | CASSYLYTDTQYF | TGTGCCAGCAGTTACCTCTACACAGATACGCAGTATTTT
TRBD1 | TRBJ2-1 | - | 14 | TRBV6-5 | CASSWGDRDNEQFF | TGTGCCAGCAGTTGGGGGGACAGGGACAATGAGCAGTTCTTC
- | TRBJ2-5 | few | 13 | TRBV19 | CASSWAGQETQYF | TGTGCCAGTAGTTGGGCGGGCCAAGAGACCCAGTACTTC
- | TRBJ2-7 | - | 16 | TRBV2 | CASSEVSPFAGYEQYF | TGTGCCAGCAGTGAAGTATCTCCCTTCGCGGGTTACGAGCAGTACTTC
- | TRBJ1-2 | - | 14 | TRBV7-2 | CASSPGPGKIGYTF | TGTGCCAGCAGTCCTGGGCCAGGGAAGATTGGCTACACCTTC
- | TRBJ1-1 | - | 13 | TRBV24-1 | CATSMKGGAEAFF | TGTGCCACCAGTATGAAGGGAGGTGCTGAAGCTTTCTTT
- | TRBJ1-3 | - | 13 | TRBV30 | CAWKRGRGNTIYF | TGTGCCTGGAAACGTGGCAGAGGAAACACCATATATTTT
TRBD1 | TRBJ2-1 | once | 13 | TRBV2 | CASNLGQGGQKFF | TGTGCCAGCAACCTAGGACAGGGCGGTCAGAAGTTCTTC
- | TRBJ1-2 | - | 13 | TRBV11-2 | CASSPLAGEGYTF | TGTGCCAGCAGCCCACTCGCCGGGGAAGGCTACACCTTC
- | TRBJ2-7 | many | 13 | TRBV6-5 | CASSTAGVHEQYF | TGTGCCAGCAGTACCGCCGGGGTTCACGAGCAGTACTTC
- | TRBJ1-3 | - | 13 | TRBV6-5 | CASRTPSGNTIYF | TGTGCCAGCAGGACACCCTCTGGAAACACCATATATTTT
TRBD1 | TRBJ2-1 | few | 16 | TRBV27 | CASSFTGQAVYNEQFF | TGTGCCAGCAGTTTCACGGGACAGGCAGTATACAATGAGCAGTTCTTC
TRBD1 | TRBJ1-1 | - | 13 | TRBV6-5 | CASTTTGGTEAFF | TGTGCCAGCACCACCACAGGGGGCACTGAAGCTTTCTTT
TRBD1 | TRBJ2-3 | - | 17 | TRBV5-6 | CASSPLGTGGATDTQYF | TGTGCCAGCAGCCCTTTAGGGACAGGGGGGGCCACAGATACGCAGTATTTT
TRBD2 | TRBJ2-1 | few | 15 | TRBV28 | CASSSSGGGYNEQFF | TGTGCCAGCAGTTCCTCTGGCGGGGGGTACAATGAGCAGTTCTTC
TRBD2 | TRBJ2-5 | - | 14 | TRBV4-1 | CASSQVTSGSWVYF | TGCGCCAGCAGCCAAGTGACTAGCGGGAGTTGGGTGTACTTC
TRBD2 | TRBJ2-2 | - | 15 | TRBV6-5 | CASSSGSANTGELFF | TGTGCCAGCAGTAGCGGGAGTGCGAACACCGGGGAGCTGTTTTTT
- | TRBJ1-3 | - | 16 | TRBV7-2 | CASRTGMGSSGNTIYF | TGTGCCAGCAGAACAGGCATGGGAAGCTCTGGAAACACCATATATTTT
TRBD1 | TRBJ1-1 | - | 14 | TRBV2 | CASSGTVMNTEAFF | TGTGCCAGCAGCGGGACAGTCATGAACACTGAAGCTTTCTTT
TRBD1 | TRBJ1-2 | - | 20 | TRBV5-1 | CASSSRGKTGGTLANYGYTF | TGCGCCAGCAGCTCTCGAGGGAAGACAGGGGGCACCCTAGCTAACTATGGCTACACCTTC
- | TRBJ1-1 | - | 16 | TRBV5-1 | CASSPDLAAMNTEAFF | TGCGCCAGCAGCCCCGATTTGGCAGCGATGAACACTGAAGCTTTCTTT
- | TRBJ2-1 | - | 11 | TRBV30 | CAWSRLIEQFF | TGTGCCTGGAGTAGACTTATTGAGCAGTTCTTC
TRBD1 | TRBJ1-6 | - | 18 | TRBV19 | CASSMATGGRSYNSPLHF | TGTGCCAGTAGTATGGCGACAGGGGGTCGCTCCTATAATTCACCCCTCCACTTT
TRBD1 | TRBJ2-7 | - | 15 | TRBV7-6 | CASSLGGTAIYEQYF | TGTGCCAGCAGCTTAGGTGGGACAGCCATCTACGAGCAGTACTTC
- | TRBJ2-2 | - | 14 | TRBV24-1 | CATSDFLTAGELFF | TGTGCCACCAGTGATTTTTTGACTGCCGGGGAGCTGTTTTTT
TRBD2 | TRBJ2-3 | - | 16 | TRBV19 | CASSPGLADLTDTQYF | TGTGCCAGTAGTCCGGGACTAGCGGACCTCACAGATACGCAGTATTTT
TRBD1 | TRBJ1-2 | - | 22 | TRBV4-1 | CASRAQGGDGENRGLSSYGYTF | TGCGCCAGCAGAGCGCAAGGAGGGGATGGGGAGAACAGGGGGCTAAGTAGCTATGGCTACACCTTC
- | TRBJ2-1 | - | 12 | TRBV14 | CASSLPGARQFF | TGTGCCAGCAGCCTACCGGGAGCTAGACAGTTCTTC
TRBD2 | TRBJ2-7 | - | 15 | TRBV5-5 | CASSLSSGSSYEQYF | TGTGCCAGCAGCTTGTCTAGCGGGAGTTCCTACGAGCAGTACTTC